The 23 T cell receptor beta chains below were found in one sample sequenced in a study of blood T cell repertoires in COVID-19. Repertoires were generated with immunoSEQ multiplex PCR, while TCRdb's copy carries only in-frame clones and drops some. Among more than 85,000 clones, nearly 90% were seen once, and the ten largest hold approximately 4.5%. The sequenced sample was peripheral blood. All receptors come from a man aged 65-85 years with acute or convalescent COVID-19.

The chain recombines TRBV5-8 with TRBJ1-5; 10 nucleotides agree with TRBD1. J was trimmed by 5 bases and V by 3 bases; bases with no gene match: 8. There are 16 residues in the CDR3. CDR1 is SGHTS, CDR2 YDEGEE, per germline. The CDR3 sequence: CASSSQDRGVDQPQHF. The DNA for the CDR3 is TGTGCCAGCAGCTCCCAGGACAGGGGGGTAGATCAGCCCCAGCATTTT.

This clone was seen only a few times. Here the CDR3 reads CASSDRGRDYGYTF. The CDR3 DNA follows: TGTGCCAGCAGTGACAGGGGACGGGACTATGGCTACACCTTC. The V call is TRBV6-1, the J call TRBJ1-2; D is possibly TRBD1 (6 bases). CDR3 length: 14 residues. V lost 3 bases to trimming and J lost 3 bases, with 11 bases between them. CDR1 is MNHNS, CDR2 SASEGT, per germline.

In its sample, this clone was seen once. V usage is TRBV7-8 and J usage is TRBJ2-7; possible D gene TRBD2, 7 bases. This CDR3 has 13 residues. Trimming stripped 4 bases from V and 9 bases from J, with 16 bases between. Germline loops: CDR1 SGHVS, CDR2 FQNEAQ. The CDR3 DNA is TGTGCCAGCAGCTCGGTACGGGGGGCCGGGCAGTACTTC. Its protein product is CASSSVRGAGQYF.

The J gene is TRBJ1-3, the V gene TRBV19, with 9 bases that match TRBD1. The germline V gene encodes CDR1 LNHDA and CDR2 SQIVND (reference sequence). Trimming cost V 6 bases and J 0 bases; bases outside gene matches: 6. The CDR3 spans 16 residues. In DNA form, the CDR3 reads TGTGCCAGTAGGGACAGGGGAACTCGCTCTGGAAACACCATATATTTT. Amino acids: CASRDRGTRSGNTIYF.

This chain links TRBV27 with TRBJ2-1; 10 positions match TRBD2. Germline assignment: CDR1 MNHEY and CDR2 SMNVEV (reference sequence). CDR3 length: 16 residues. V was pared by 2 bases and J by 1 base, with 2 bases of the junction left unmatched. The CDR3 DNA sequence: TGTGCCAGCAGTTTACTTAGCGGGGGGTCCTACAATGAGCAGTTCTTC. Translation: CASSLLSGGSYNEQFF.

In its sample, this clone was seen a few times. The V gene is TRBV28, the J gene TRBJ2-7; no clear D gene. This CDR3 is built from 13 residues. V lost 6 bases, J lost 0 bases, and 9 bases lay in between. CDR1 MDHEN and CDR2 SYDVKM come from the germline V gene. As DNA, the CDR3 is TGTGCCAGCAGCAACACCCTCTCCTACGAGCAGTACTTC. This encodes CASSNTLSYEQYF.

This clone is a singleton in its sample. J is TRBJ2-7 and V is TRBV6-6, with 14 bases that match TRBD2. V dropped 5 bases and J dropped 0; count of bases not matched to a gene: 9. Germline V gene data show CDR1 as MNHNY and CDR2 as SVGAGI (reference sequence). This CDR3 is built from 18 residues. The CDR3, as DNA: TGTGCCAGCAGTCGGACTAGCGGGGGGTACTCGAGCTCCTACGAGCAGTACTTC. This gives the protein CASSRTSGGYSSSYEQYF.

This clone was found once. The CDR3 loop is CASSLRTGDRGYTF. The CDR3 nucleotides are TGCGCCAGCAGCCTACGGACAGGGGATCGGGGCTACACCTTC. V usage is TRBV10-1 and J usage is TRBJ1-2, with TRBD1 matching over 9 bases. Germline values: CDR1 WNHNN, CDR2 SYGVQD (reference sequence). The CDR3 contains 14 residues. V dropped 6 bases and J dropped 8; count of bases not matched to a gene: 10.

The gene calls are TRBV4-1 and TRBJ2-6; TRBD1 might be the D (6 bases). The V end lost 3 bases, the J end lost 2 bases, and 11 bases lay between the germline ends. CDR1 MGHRA and CDR2 YSYEKL come from the germline V gene. The CDR3 loop spans 16 amino acids. The CDR3: CASSHKQGTGANVLTF. The DNA for the CDR3 is TGCGCCAGCAGCCATAAACAGGGTACTGGGGCCAACGTCCTGACTTTC.

The chain employs TRBV5-1 and TRBJ2-2, with 8 positions matching TRBD1. The CDR3 covers 16 residues. Looked up from germline, CDR1 is SGHRS and CDR2 is YFSETQ. V shed 4 bases and J 6 bases; nucleotides not matched to a gene: 11. CDR3 bases: TGCGCCAGCAGCCTGGAGGCGGGACAGGTGGCCGGGGAGCTGTTTTTT. It specifies CASSLEAGQVAGELFF.

The chain carries TRBV5-6 and TRBJ1-3, with 7 bases identical to TRBD1. The V gene's germline CDR1 is SGHDT and CDR2 YYEEEE. V gave up 4 bases and J gave up 3 bases; unmatched junction bases: 4. The CDR3 sequence is 14 residues long. The CDR3 nucleotides are TGTGCCAGCAGCCGGGGACAGAATGGAAACACCATATATTTT. Encoded protein: CASSRGQNGNTIYF.

The rearrangement joins TRBV29-1 to TRBJ1-5; 8 bases are a match to TRBD1. This CDR3 is 13 amino acids long. The ends lost 6 bases at V and 2 bases at J; junction bases unmatched: 3. The germline gives CDR1 SQVTM, CDR2 ANQGSEA. This CDR3 is CSVIQGGNQPQHF. The DNA of the CDR3 is TGCAGCGTAATACAGGGGGGCAATCAGCCCCAGCATTTT.

The V gene is TRBV5-5, the J gene TRBJ1-2; possible D gene TRBD1, 5 bases. The germline CDR1 and CDR2 sequences are SGHKS and YYEKEE (reference sequence). V dropped 10 bases and J dropped 6 bases, with 19 bases sitting between them. The CDR3 spans 13 residues. The CDR3 here is CASGRTSTNGYTF. The DNA for the CDR3 is TGTGCCTCTGGGCGGACATCAACTAATGGCTACACCTTC.

V and J are TRBV10-2 and TRBJ2-1, with 8 bases that match TRBD1. The CDR3 runs to 17 residues. Germline-derived CDR1 and CDR2 are WSHSY and SAAADI. V shed 3 bases, J shed 0 bases, and the junction held 7 bases outside the gene matches. The CDR3 reads CASSESTGGSSYNEQFF. CDR3 nucleotides: TGCGCCAGCAGTGAATCCACAGGGGGGAGCTCCTACAATGAGCAGTTCTTC.

The chain carries TRBV7-9 and TRBJ1-3; TRBD1 agrees at 12 bases. The V gene end was trimmed by 8 bases and the J gene end by 3 bases; junction bases not matched to a gene: 8. The CDR3 consists of 16 residues. Looked up from germline, CDR1 is SEHNR and CDR2 is FQNEAQ (reference sequence). Written as DNA, the CDR3 is TGTGCCAGCCGGGGGACAGGGGGCGTCTTTGGAAACACCATATATTTT. Translated, it gives CASRGTGGVFGNTIYF.

The chain is built from TRBV12-3 or TRBV12-4 and TRBJ1-2; TRBD1 aligns across 7 bases. The CDR3 spans 13 residues. Trimming removed 5 bases from V and 4 bases from J; junction bases left unmatched: 4. The CDR3 sequence: CASSLDRLYGYTF. CDR3 nucleotides: TGTGCCAGCAGTCTGGACAGGCTCTATGGCTACACCTTC.

This clone appeared once. The CDR3 reads CASSPPLRRDNQPQHF. CDR3 in DNA: TGTGCCAGCAGTCCGCCCCTCCGACGGGACAATCAGCCCCAGCATTTT. This chain uses TRBV28 with TRBJ1-5; D unresolved. In germline, CDR1 is MDHEN, CDR2 SYDVKM. V was clipped by 5 bases and J by 3 bases, with 17 bases between them. The CDR3 extends over 16 amino acids.

The rearrangement joins TRBV5-1 to TRBJ2-7, with D uncertain. Germline CDR1 reads SGHRS; CDR2 reads YFSETQ. Trimming shortened V by 3 bases and J by 5 bases, and 15 bases separated the two germline ends. CDR3 length: 14 residues. This CDR3 is CASSSVRCNNEQYV. The DNA for the CDR3 is TGCGCCAGCAGCTCAGTCAGGTGTAATAACGAGCAGTACGTC.

CDR3 region: CASSESGAEETQYF. The CDR3 bases are TGCGCCAGCAGTGAGTCAGGGGCAGAAGAGACCCAGTACTTC. This rearrangement joins TRBV10-1 to TRBJ2-5, with a possible D match to TRBD1 (5 bases). Germline assignment: CDR1 WNHNN and CDR2 SYGVQD (reference sequence). The germline V and J ends were trimmed by 0 bases and 3 bases, with 8 bases remaining between them. The CDR3 loop spans 14 amino acids.

This rearrangement joins TRBV19 to TRBJ2-1, with 8 bases fitting TRBD2. CDR3 length equals 16 residues. Trimming removed 4 bases from V and 2 bases from J; junction bases left unmatched: 7. Germline assignment: CDR1 LNHDA and CDR2 SQIVND (reference sequence). CDR3 bases: TGTGCCAGTAGTACCCTTGGCGGGAGGACCTACAATGAGCAGTTCTTC. Translating gives CASSTLGGRTYNEQFF.

The chain uses TRBV5-4 and TRBJ2-5; D possibly corresponds to TRBD2 (6 bases). The CDR3 is made up of 15 amino acids. V was trimmed by 3 bases and J by 4 bases, leaving 16 bases between them. CDR1 is SGHNT, CDR2 YYREEE, per germline (reference sequence). The CDR3 coding sequence is TGTGCCAGCAGCTCCGGGGACTGGGGGAGAGAGACCCAGTACTTC. It yields the protein CASSSGDWGRETQYF.

This chain joins TRBV9 and TRBJ2-1, with 10 bases lining up with TRBD2. The CDR3 sequence is 17 residues long. The ends lost 0 bases at V and 6 bases at J; junction bases unmatched: 9. CDR1 and CDR2 (germline): SGDLS, YYNGEE. CDR3 DNA sequence: TGTGCCAGCAGCGTAGGGGGAGCAGCGGGAGGGTTCAATGAGCAGTTCTTC. This encodes CASSVGGAAGGFNEQFF.

The sample holds a few counts of this clone. The gene calls are TRBV7-9 and TRBJ2-7, with 7 bases identical to TRBD1. Germline CDR1 is SEHNR and CDR2 is FQNEAQ (reference sequence). CDR3 length: 12 amino acids. V dropped 4 bases and J dropped 5; count of bases not matched to a gene: 2. DNA of the CDR3: TGTGCCAGCAGCTACGGACAGGACGAGCAGTACTTC. Its translation: CASSYGQDEQYF.